Listed below are T cell receptor beta chains from one sample, sequenced in a study of blood T cell repertoires in COVID-19. Only in-frame clones appear in the TCRdb table, and some are missing; sequencing was by immunoSEQ multiplex PCR. Among around 92,000 clones listed, under 80% were seen once. The sample comprised peripheral blood. These receptors originate from a man aged 70-80 years with COVID-19, enrolled during active disease. Each CDR3 is given with its conserved first and last residue.

cdr3_aa: CASSSGITGNTIYF; v_call: TRBV19; j_call: TRBJ1-3
cdr3_aa: CAISPSTGPMGYGYTF; v_call: TRBV10-3; j_call: TRBJ1-2
cdr3_aa: CASSGRGSYEQYF; v_call: TRBV7-2; j_call: TRBJ2-7
cdr3_aa: CASSLGQGVGVSPLHF; v_call: TRBV7-2; j_call: TRBJ1-6
cdr3_aa: CASVLRGFGEKLFF; v_call: TRBV2; j_call: TRBJ1-4
cdr3_aa: CASSVALGQSQETQYF; v_call: TRBV9; j_call: TRBJ2-5
cdr3_aa: CASSRTGTPKETQYF; v_call: TRBV6-4; j_call: TRBJ2-5
cdr3_aa: CASSSQNNSPLHF; v_call: TRBV19; j_call: TRBJ1-6
cdr3_aa: CASSFIGQTTSYEQYF; v_call: TRBV5-6; j_call: TRBJ2-7
cdr3_aa: CATSRDKGTGGTYGYTF; v_call: TRBV15; j_call: TRBJ1-2
cdr3_aa: CASSEPGRAYEQYF; v_call: TRBV25-1; j_call: TRBJ2-7
cdr3_aa: CASSPGSGRVHEQYF; v_call: TRBV5-1; j_call: TRBJ2-7
cdr3_aa: CSVEFFRENTGELFF; v_call: TRBV29-1; j_call: TRBJ2-2
cdr3_aa: CASLMSGGTNTEAFF; v_call: TRBV28; j_call: TRBJ1-1
cdr3_aa: CAISPRLSRANYGYTF; v_call: TRBV10-3; j_call: TRBJ1-2
cdr3_aa: CASSYQRGRSRGSQPQHF; v_call: TRBV6-2/TRBV6-3; j_call: TRBJ1-5
cdr3_aa: CASSQAGGEEQYF; v_call: TRBV3-1/TRBV3-2; j_call: TRBJ2-7
cdr3_aa: CAIGDGAKAGYTF; v_call: TRBV10-3; j_call: TRBJ1-2
cdr3_aa: CASSQRGDGELFF; v_call: TRBV3-1/TRBV3-2; j_call: TRBJ2-2
cdr3_aa: CASSTAGTSSTYEQYF; v_call: TRBV19; j_call: TRBJ2-7
cdr3_aa: CASSPTGGGNQPQHF; v_call: TRBV7-2; j_call: TRBJ1-5
cdr3_aa: CASSPGTGTAQEKLFF; v_call: TRBV18; j_call: TRBJ1-4
cdr3_aa: CASSQATVNTEAFF; v_call: TRBV3-1/TRBV3-2; j_call: TRBJ1-1
cdr3_aa: CASSPRSSVAVNEKLFF; v_call: TRBV4-1; j_call: TRBJ1-4
cdr3_aa: CSVEEGDRGRDTQYF; v_call: TRBV29-1; j_call: TRBJ2-3
cdr3_aa: CASSRAGGELFF; v_call: TRBV5-5; j_call: TRBJ2-2